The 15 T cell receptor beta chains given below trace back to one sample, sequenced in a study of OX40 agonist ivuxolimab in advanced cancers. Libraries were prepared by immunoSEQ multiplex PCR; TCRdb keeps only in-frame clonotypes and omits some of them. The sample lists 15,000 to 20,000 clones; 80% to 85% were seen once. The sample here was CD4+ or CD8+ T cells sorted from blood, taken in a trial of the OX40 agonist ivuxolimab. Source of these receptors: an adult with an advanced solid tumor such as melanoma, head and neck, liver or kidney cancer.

The CDR3, as DNA: TGTGCCAGCAGCGGGACAGGGAACACCGGGGAGCTGTTTTTT. The encoded protein is CASSGTGNTGELFF. This chain uses TRBV6-6 with TRBJ2-2; 8 positions agree with TRBD1. There are 14 residues in the CDR3. Per germline, CDR1 MNHNY and CDR2 SVGAGI (reference sequence). J was trimmed by 1 base and V by 6 bases; bases with no gene match: 1.

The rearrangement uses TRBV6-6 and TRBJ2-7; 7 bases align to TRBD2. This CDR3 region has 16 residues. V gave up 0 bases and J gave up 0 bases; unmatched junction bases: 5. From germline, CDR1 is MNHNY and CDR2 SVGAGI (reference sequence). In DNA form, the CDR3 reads TGTGCCAGCAGTTACTCGGGAAGCGGGGCCTCCTACGAGCAGTACTTC. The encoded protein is CASSYSGSGASYEQYF.

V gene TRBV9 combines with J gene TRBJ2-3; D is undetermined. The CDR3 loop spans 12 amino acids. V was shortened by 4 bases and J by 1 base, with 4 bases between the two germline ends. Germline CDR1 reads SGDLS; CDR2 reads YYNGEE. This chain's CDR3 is CASSWGTDTQYF. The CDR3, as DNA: TGTGCCAGCAGCTGGGGCACAGATACGCAGTATTTT.

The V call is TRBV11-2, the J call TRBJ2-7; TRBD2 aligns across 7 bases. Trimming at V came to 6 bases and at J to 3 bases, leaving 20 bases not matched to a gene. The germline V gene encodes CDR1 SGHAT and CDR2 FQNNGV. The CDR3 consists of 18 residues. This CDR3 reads CASSLYWGGTGPIYEQYF. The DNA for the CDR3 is TGTGCCAGCAGTCTCTACTGGGGGGGAACGGGACCCATCTACGAGCAGTACTTC.

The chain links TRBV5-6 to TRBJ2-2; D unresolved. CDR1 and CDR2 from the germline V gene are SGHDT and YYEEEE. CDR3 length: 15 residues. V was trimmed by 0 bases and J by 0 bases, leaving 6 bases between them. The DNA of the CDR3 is TGTGCCAGCAGCTTGGATGGGGCGAACACCGGGGAGCTGTTTTTT. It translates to CASSLDGANTGELFF.

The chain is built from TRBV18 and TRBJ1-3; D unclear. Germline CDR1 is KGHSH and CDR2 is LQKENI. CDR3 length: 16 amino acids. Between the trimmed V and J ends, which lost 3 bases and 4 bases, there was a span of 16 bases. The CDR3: CASSPSPVTGGNTIYF. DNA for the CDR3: TGTGCCAGCTCACCCTCCCCAGTGACGGGGGGAAACACCATATATTTT.

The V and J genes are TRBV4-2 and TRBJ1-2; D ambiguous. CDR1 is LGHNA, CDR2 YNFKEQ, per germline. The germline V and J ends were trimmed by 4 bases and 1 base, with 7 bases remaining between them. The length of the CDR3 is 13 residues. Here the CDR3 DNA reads TGTGCCAGCAGCCCCAGTCGTAACTATGGCTACACCTTC. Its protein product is CASSPSRNYGYTF.

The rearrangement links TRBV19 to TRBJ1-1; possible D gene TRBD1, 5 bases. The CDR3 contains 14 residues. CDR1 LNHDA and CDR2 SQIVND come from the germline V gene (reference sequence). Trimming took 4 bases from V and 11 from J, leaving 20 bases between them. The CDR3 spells CASSNGHLRGWAFF. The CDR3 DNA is TGTGCCAGTAGTAACGGACATCTAAGAGGGTGGGCTTTCTTT. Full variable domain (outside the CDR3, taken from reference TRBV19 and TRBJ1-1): DGGITQSPKYLFRKEGQNVTLSCEQNLNHDAMYWYRQDPGQGLRLIYYSQIVNDFQKGDIAEGYSVSREKKESFPLTVTSAQKNPTAFYLCASSNGHLRGWAFFGQGTRLTVV.

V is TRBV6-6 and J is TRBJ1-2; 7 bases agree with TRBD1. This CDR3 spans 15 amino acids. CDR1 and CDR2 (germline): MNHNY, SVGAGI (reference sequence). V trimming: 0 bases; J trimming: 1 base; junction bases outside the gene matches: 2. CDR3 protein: CASSYSTGINYGYTF. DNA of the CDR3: TGTGCCAGCAGTTACTCGACAGGGATTAACTATGGCTACACCTTC.

CDR3 DNA sequence: TGTGCCAGCAGCCAACAAGGGAACACTGAAGCTTTCTTT. As protein: CASSQQGNTEAFF. The V gene is TRBV14, the J gene TRBJ1-1; D ambiguous. The CDR3 covers 13 residues. V lost 2 bases to trimming and J lost 1 base, with 5 bases between them. Germline V gene sequence: CDR1 SGHDN, CDR2 FVKESK.

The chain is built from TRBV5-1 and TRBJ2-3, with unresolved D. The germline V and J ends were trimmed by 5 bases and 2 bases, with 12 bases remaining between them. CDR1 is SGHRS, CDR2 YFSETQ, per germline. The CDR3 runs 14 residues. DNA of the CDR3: TGCGCCAGCAGAGCGTCCCCCCACACAGATACGCAGTATTTT. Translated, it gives CASRASPHTDTQYF.

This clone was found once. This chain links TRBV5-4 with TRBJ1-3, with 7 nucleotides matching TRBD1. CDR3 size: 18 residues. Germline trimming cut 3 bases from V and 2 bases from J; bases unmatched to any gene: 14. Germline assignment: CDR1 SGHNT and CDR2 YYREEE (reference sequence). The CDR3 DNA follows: TGTGCCAGCAGCTCAGGGGGAACAGGGAGAGGCACTGGAAACACCATATATTTT. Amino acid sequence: CASSSGGTGRGTGNTIYF. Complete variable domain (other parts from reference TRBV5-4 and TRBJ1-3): ETGVTQSPTHLIKTRGQQVTLRCSSQSGHNTVSWYQQALGQGPQFIFQYYREEENGRGNFPPRFSGLQFPNYSSELNVNALELDDSALYLCASSSGGTGRGTGNTIYFGEGSWLTVV.

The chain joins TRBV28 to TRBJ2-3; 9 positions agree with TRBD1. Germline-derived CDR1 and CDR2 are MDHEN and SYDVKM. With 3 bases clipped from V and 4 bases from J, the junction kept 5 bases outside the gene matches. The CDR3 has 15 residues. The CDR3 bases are TGTGCCAGCAGTTTGGGGGACAGGGATGCAGATACGCAGTATTTT. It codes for CASSLGDRDADTQYF.

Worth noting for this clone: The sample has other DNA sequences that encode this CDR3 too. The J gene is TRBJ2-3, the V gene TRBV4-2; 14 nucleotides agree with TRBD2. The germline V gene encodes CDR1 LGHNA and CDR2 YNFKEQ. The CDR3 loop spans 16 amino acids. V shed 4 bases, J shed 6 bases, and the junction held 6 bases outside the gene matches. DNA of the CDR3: TGTGCCAGCAGCCTCTCGGGACTAGCGGGAGTTGATACGCAGTATTTT. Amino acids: CASSLSGLAGVDTQYF.

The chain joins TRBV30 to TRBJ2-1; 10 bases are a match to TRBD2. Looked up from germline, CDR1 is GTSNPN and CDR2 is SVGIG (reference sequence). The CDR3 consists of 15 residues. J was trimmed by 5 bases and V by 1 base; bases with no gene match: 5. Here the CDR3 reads CAWSAISGRNNEQFF. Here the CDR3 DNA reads TGTGCCTGGAGTGCCATTAGCGGGAGGAACAATGAGCAGTTCTTC.